This T cell receptor (beta chain) stems from a study of shared clonotypes between healthy human individuals. The length of the CDR3 is 13 residues. Germline CDR1 SNHLY, CDR2 FYNNEI. V was shortened by 1 base and J by 9 bases, with 12 bases between the two germline ends. Measured with immunoSEQ multiplex PCR; TCRdb has only the in-frame clones, and not every one. There are about 2 million clones in the sample; about 95% occur only once, and 0.13% lies in the top ten. The chain recombines TRBV2 with TRBJ1-2; maybe TRBD1 (5 bases). This clonotype was obtained from a man aged 18 to 35 in good health. Material: naive CD4+ T cells sorted from blood. Subset of the sample: CD45RA+ positively selected. The CDR3 sequence is CASSEEQGLSYTF. For the CDR3, the DNA is TGTGCCAGCAGTGAAGAGCAGGGTCTGAGCTACACCTTC.